This TCR beta chain was captured by sequencing in a study of shared clonotypes between healthy human individuals (dated by TCRdb to 2018 to 2021). Regarding the complete study: The cohort comprised a couple of women and a few men aged 18 to 49 years. To estimate repertoire size and how much clonotype sharing occurs between individuals, the study deeply sequenced the blood TCR repertoires of five healthy adults. Per donor, leukapheresis produced somewhere between about 0.94 and 9.5 billion PBMCs. Different laboratories and diverse techniques were used to prepare libraries and sequence TCR repertoires, to increase sequencing depth and limit assay-specific biases. Per donor, three plates each were used for CD4 naive and CD4 memory, two for CD8 naive, and one for CD8 memory.

For this clone: The antigen it recognizes is unknown. There are no base qualities to consult, and no much larger clone falls within one base. Other DNA sequences in the same sample also yield this CDR3.

Between the V and J ends, shortened by 6 bases and 5 bases respectively, the junction contains 11 bases. As encoded in the germline V gene (reference sequence), CDR1 is MNHEY while CDR2 is SMNVEV. From cysteine to phenylalanine, the CDR3 is 13 amino acids long. The read is trimmed to its CDR3 DNA, 39 bases read in frame from base 1. TCR CDR3 regions were amplified from genomic DNA by multiplex PCR using the deep immunoSEQ assay. For each cell subset, the extracted genomic DNA was distributed evenly across all wells of several immunoSEQ 96-well plates, and each plate served as one replicate. Each replicate PCR for sorted subsets received about 180 ng genomic DNA, equal to about 30,000 T cell genomes. The purified libraries were quantified using a Qubit 3.0 fluorometer, sized with a Bioanalyzer 2100, and then quantified again using the KAPA Library Quantification kit. Every immunoSEQ 96-well plate was sequenced on a dedicated single-read 150-cycle Illumina NextSeq 550 flow cell. Per the original workflow: The immunoSEQ output contained only junctional sequences without quality scores, so filtering could not match that applied to full-length reads. To assign V/J genes and CDR3, sequences were annotated using PyIR, a Python wrapper for IgBLAST v1.9, with IMGT germline references. Reads were filtered out if the reads had weak V/J assignments (E-value above 1e-6), no CDR3, stop codons, out-of-frame junctions, or ambiguous translated residues. V3J clonotypes were defined as sequences sharing an identical inferred V gene, J gene, and CDR3 amino acid sequence. Percentage overlap between repertoires was calculated by dividing the number of shared unique clonotypes by the size of the smaller repertoire. Richness of each repertoire was evaluated using RTK rarefaction, the Chao1 estimator, and Recon v2.1 estimates of unobserved clonotypes. OLGA was used to compute generation probabilities for all TCRbeta clonotypes that the gDNA method yielded from a handful of donors. Drawn from immuneACCESS, this table holds only the in-frame rearrangements with V and J called that TCRdb kept. Clones are partly lost; checked studies trace under half to an unresolved V gene and leave the rest unexplained. V and J calls and clone size are given by that table; D and trimming were obtained from the DNA. The sample table lists over 1.5 million clones, approximately 98% of them with a count of one. The ten largest make up roughly 0.45% of the sample.

The donors were healthy, HIV-negative adults with no recently reported acute infections or vaccinations. Every donor was a Caucasian adult living in Nashville, Tennessee, USA. Magnetic negative selection was used to enrich CD4+ T cells, after which naive cells were positively selected on CD45RA and the negative fraction became the memory subset. Blood was obtained by leukapheresis, after which PBMCs were separated by Ficoll-Histopaque density gradient centrifugation and cryopreserved in liquid nitrogen vapor phase. Analytical flow cytometry was used to check the purity and quantity of every magnetically sorted T cell population. From each sorted fraction, genomic DNA was isolated and quantified by UV absorbance on a Nanodrop 2000c. Study-level results and caveats: Pairwise subsampling indicated that sequencing depth was expected to affect the degree of clonotype sharing among donors. Sampling was restricted to blood, and TCR repertoires in tissue are likely to differ from TCR repertoires in blood. Approximately 5% of naive CD4, around 3.6% of naive CD8, 2.3% of memory CD4, and 0.4% of memory CD8 clonotypes were shared across several donors. Higher generation probabilities were observed for clonotypes shared by all four sorted-subset donors than for non-shared clonotypes. The genetic and exposure-history diversity represented was limited by the small number of donors. Naive subsets generally had larger estimated clonotype richness than memory subsets did. Rarefaction of sorted-subset datasets indicated incomplete sequencing despite the large sequencing depth.

The specimen sequenced was naive CD4+ T cells sorted from blood. The cell subset or site label for this specimen denotes: CD45RA+ positively selected. The TCR comes from a man aged 25 to 40 in good health. This sequence uses TRBV27 and TRBJ2-1; a weak D assignment points to TRBD2 (5 bases agree). The DNA sequence follows: TGTGCCAGCAGAAGGACGGGAAACAATGAGCAGTTCTTC. Translated, it reads CASRRTGNNEQFF.